These 18 T cell receptor beta chains share one sample of origin, sequenced in a study of T cells in Graves' hyperthyroidism and ophthalmopathy (dated by TCRdb to the late 2010s). The receptor library was made with multiplex PCR. Sequencing took place on an Illumina HiSeq 2000. The TCR beta CDR3 regions were amplified from the RNA transcripts. The first round of RT-PCR for the TCR CDR3 was performed with the HTBI primer set and the Qiagen OneStep RT-PCR kit. TCRdb reworked the public reads: Q25 trimming with fastp, MiXCR clone assembly, productive beta chains retained. Each CDR3 protein gets just one entry, which takes the most common genes and DNA from the rows behind it. In all, the sample holds around 600,000 distinct CDR3 sequences, and 12% to 15% of those were seen once. About 7% of the sample is held by the ten biggest clonotypes. The sequencing sample was made of blood. The source of these receptors is a woman between 18 and 29 years old with Graves' ophthalmopathy.

This clonotype was observed many times. The chain employs TRBV6-1 and TRBJ1-1, with D possibly being TRBD1 (6 bases). Germline V gene lookup returns CDR1 MNHNS and CDR2 SASEGT. With 4 bases removed from V and 4 bases from J, the gap between germline ends came to 10 bases. The CDR3 covers 13 residues. The CDR3 is CASSVEGGTEAFF. CDR3 bases: TGTGCCAGCAGTGTAGAGGGGGGCACTGAAGCTTTCTTT.

This clonotype has a count of ten or more. The genes are TRBV7-9 and TRBJ1-1; D ambiguous. V gave up 3 bases and J gave up 7 bases, with 9 bases separating them. The germline CDR1 and CDR2 sequences are SEHNR and FQNEAQ (reference sequence). The CDR3 covers 12 residues. The CDR3 DNA reads TGTGCCAGCAGCTTCGGCGGGTTTGAAGCTTTCTTT. Translating it yields CASSFGGFEAFF. Variable domain in full (rest from reference TRBV7-9 and TRBJ1-1): DTGVSQNPRHKITKRGQNVTFRCDPISEHNRLYWYRQTLGQGPEFLTYFQNEAQLEKSRLLSDRFSAERPKGSFSTLEIQRTEQGDSAMYLCASSFGGFEAFFGQGTRLTVV.

The J gene is TRBJ2-4, the V gene TRBV6-2 or TRBV6-3, with D uncertain. Per the germline V gene, CDR1 is MNHEY and CDR2 is SVGEGT. CDR3 size: 13 residues. The V gene lost 3 bases and the J gene lost 4 bases, with 7 bases spanning the gap. The CDR3 nucleotides read TGTGCCAGCAGTTATGTTAGTAAAAACATTCAGTACTTC. It yields the protein CASSYVSKNIQYF.

This clonotype was detected a few times. A single base separates this from a much larger clone, so it may be a read error. This rearrangement joins TRBV11-3 to TRBJ1-1, with D uncertain. Trimming stripped 2 bases from V and 10 bases from J, with 11 bases between. CDR3 length: 12 residues. From germline, CDR1 is SGHNT and CDR2 YENEEA. The DNA of the CDR3 is TGTGCCAGCAGCTTATCGAAGCCAGGAGCTTTCTTT. Its protein is CASSLSKPGAFF.

This chain links TRBV24-1 with TRBJ2-5, with no clear D. Trimming took off 7 bases at V and 4 bases at J, with 12 bases between the two ends. The CDR3 contains 13 residues. Germline V lookup: CDR1 KGHDR, CDR2 SFDVKD. As DNA, the CDR3 is TGTGCCACCAGCAACGTCCCTGGAGAGACCCAGTACTTC. The encoded protein is CATSNVPGETQYF.

The chain is built from TRBV28 and TRBJ2-1; 9 nucleotides align to TRBD1. From germline, CDR1 is MDHEN and CDR2 SYDVKM. J was trimmed by 8 bases and V by 6 bases; bases with no gene match: 14. This CDR3 spans 16 amino acids. CDR3 bases: TGTGCCAGCAGCGTACCCGGGACAGGGCTAGTCGATGAGCAGTTCTTC. This codes for CASSVPGTGLVDEQFF.

In this sample, this clonotype turned up many times. V and J are TRBV7-3 and TRBJ2-3; TRBD1 or TRBD2 may be the D gene (5 bases each). CDR3 length: 12 amino acids. Germline V gene data show CDR1 as SGHTA and CDR2 as FQGTGA. The germline V and J ends were trimmed by 2 bases and 7 bases, with 7 bases remaining between them. Written as DNA, the CDR3 is TGTGCCAGCAGCTTAGGGGGAAATACGCAGTATTTT. Residues: CASSLGGNTQYF. Filled out from reference TRBV7-3 and TRBJ2-3, the complete variable domain reads GAGVSQTPSNKVTEKGKYVELRCDPISGHTALYWYRQSLGQGPEFLIYFQGTGAADDSGLPNDRFFAVRPEGSVSTLKIQRTERGDSAVYLCASSLGGNTQYFGPGTRLTVL.

Ten or more counts support this clonotype. The CDR3, as DNA: TGTGCCAGCAGAATCTCGGACTATTTCGGATACGAGCAGTACTTC. This sequence encodes CASRISDYFGYEQYF. This sequence joins TRBV6-1 and TRBJ2-7, with D perhaps matching TRBD2 (6 bases). Trimming removed 6 bases at V and 4 bases at J, with 19 bases between. Per the germline V gene, CDR1 is MNHNS and CDR2 is SASEGT. The CDR3 covers 15 residues.

This clonotype was observed many times. The chain couples TRBV15 to TRBJ2-7; 10 positions agree with TRBD2. With 5 bases clipped from V and 2 bases from J, the junction kept 21 bases outside the gene matches. The CDR3 spans 20 residues. CDR1 LNHNV and CDR2 YYDKDF come from the germline V gene (reference sequence). CDR3 sequence: CATSAWDQSGRAPPPYEQYF. The DNA for the CDR3 is TGTGCCACCAGCGCATGGGATCAAAGCGGGAGGGCGCCCCCCCCCTACGAGCAGTACTTC.

This clonotype was recorded at least ten times. The rearrangement joins TRBV3-1 to TRBJ1-2; 12 bases are a match to TRBD1. Germline-derived CDR1 and CDR2 are LGHDT and YNNKEL (reference sequence). There are 16 residues in the CDR3. The V segment lost 8 bases and the J segment 5 bases; nucleotides outside the gene matches: 12. This CDR3 is CASGKGTGGVVYGYTF. The CDR3 region has the DNA TGTGCCAGCGGTAAAGGGACAGGGGGCGTTGTTTATGGCTACACCTTC.

This clonotype has only a few counts. CDR3 sequence: CASSSLTGGAETQYF. CDR3 DNA: TGTGCCAGCAGCTCGCTGACAGGGGGTGCGGAGACCCAGTACTTC. The chain couples TRBV5-6 to TRBJ2-5, with TRBD1 matching over 9 bases. Germline V gene data show CDR1 as SGHDT and CDR2 as YYEEEE. The CDR3 is 15 amino acids. Losses at the gene ends were 3 bases for V and 5 bases for J; bases not matched to a gene: 8.

This sequence joins TRBV20-1 and TRBJ2-5; TRBD2 is a possible D gene (5 bases). Trimming removed 1 base from V and 4 bases from J, with 13 bases in between. This CDR3 has 14 residues. CDR1 DFQATT and CDR2 SNEGSKA come from the germline V gene (reference sequence). In nucleotides, the CDR3 is TGCAGTGCTAGAGTGACGGCGGGTCTAGAGACCCAGTACTTC. It encodes CSARVTAGLETQYF.

This clonotype was seen repeatedly, ten times or more. The J gene is TRBJ1-2, the V gene TRBV12-3 or TRBV12-4, with D perhaps TRBD1 (6 bases). CDR3 size: 14 residues. Trimming cost V 5 bases and J 8 bases, with 18 bases left between them. The CDR3, as DNA: TGTGCCAGCAGTCCAGGGGTGGCCCCCCGGGGCTACACCTTC. As protein: CASSPGVAPRGYTF.

This clonotype was found many times. The chain joins TRBV11-3 to TRBJ2-1; TRBD2 agrees at 11 bases. Trimming cost V 1 base and J 9 bases; bases outside gene matches: 5. The CDR3 spans 15 residues. CDR1 is SGHNT and CDR2 is YENEEA in the germline V gene. CDR3 bases: TGTGCCAGCAGCTTAGGACTAGCGGGATTGGTTGAGCAGTTCTTC. Translated: CASSLGLAGLVEQFF.

J is TRBJ2-1 and V is TRBV11-2, with 14 bases that match TRBD2. CDR3 length: 18 amino acids. V was clipped by 5 bases and J by 7 bases; unmatched bases: 13. Germline values: CDR1 SGHAT, CDR2 FQNNGV. CDR3 coding DNA: TGTGCCAGCAGCCCGGGGACAGGGGGACTAGCGGGAGCAAATGAGCAGTTCTTC. The encoded protein is CASSPGTGGLAGANEQFF.

This clonotype was seen ten or more times. The J gene is TRBJ2-7, the V gene TRBV24-1; D is ambiguous. CDR1 is KGHDR and CDR2 is SFDVKD in the germline V gene. The CDR3 runs to 13 residues. V was clipped by 4 bases and J by 0 bases, with 6 bases between them. CDR3 residues: CATSERSSYEQYF. The CDR3 DNA sequence: TGTGCCACCAGTGAACGCAGCTCCTACGAGCAGTACTTC.

The V gene is TRBV6-2 or TRBV6-3, the J gene TRBJ1-6; D unresolved. Germline V gives CDR1 MNHEY, CDR2 SVGEGT. The CDR3 is 15 residues long. Trimming took off 4 bases at V and 6 bases at J, with 13 bases between the two ends. CDR3 amino acids: CASSLRRGGNSPLHF. CDR3 nucleotide sequence: TGTGCCAGCAGTTTGCGTCGGGGTGGTAATTCACCCCTCCACTTT.

This chain uses TRBV10-3 with TRBJ1-5; possibly TRBD1 for D (6 bases). Trimming took 1 base from V and 1 from J, leaving 8 bases between them. CDR3 length: 15 amino acids. Per the germline V gene, CDR1 is ENHRY and CDR2 is SYGVKD. The CDR3 protein is CAISEWGASNQPQHF. In DNA, the CDR3 is TGTGCCATCAGTGAGTGGGGGGCAAGCAATCAGCCCCAGCATTTT.